This TCR beta chain was sequenced for a study of shared clonotypes between healthy human individuals (dated by TCRdb to the early 2020s). In the study overall: Three men and a couple of women, aged 18 to 49 years, made up the cohort. To estimate repertoire size and how much clonotypes are shared between individuals, the study performed deep sequencing of blood TCR repertoires from a few healthy adults. To increase sequencing depth and limit assay-specific biases, TCR repertoire library preparation and sequencing were carried out by different laboratories using diverse techniques. Between about 0.8 and 9 billion PBMCs per donor were obtained by leukapheresis. For each donor, three plates each were used for CD4 naive and CD4 memory, two plates were used for CD8 naive, and one plate was used for CD8 memory. Study-wide conclusions, independent of this receptor: Sampling was restricted to blood, and TCR repertoires in tissue are likely to differ from TCR repertoires in blood. Naive subsets generally had larger estimated clonotype richness than memory subsets did. Clonotypes shared by all four sorted-subset donors showed higher generation probabilities than non-shared clonotypes. Because the study included only a small number of donors, the genetic and exposure-history diversity represented was limited. Pairwise subsampling indicated that sequencing depth was expected to affect the degree of clonotype sharing among donors. Even with the large sequencing depth, rarefaction of the sorted-subset datasets indicated that sequencing was incomplete. Across a few donors, approximately 5% of naive CD4, roughly 3.4% of naive CD8, roughly 2.3% of memory CD4, and approximately 0.42% of memory CD8 clonotypes were shared.

Using the deep immunoSEQ assay, TCR CDR3 regions were amplified from genomic DNA by multiplex PCR. For each cell subset, the extracted genomic DNA was distributed evenly across all wells of several immunoSEQ 96-well plates, and each plate served as one replicate. Each replicate PCR for sorted subsets received around 0.2 ug genomic DNA, equal to 30,000 or so T cell genomes. Purified libraries were quantified with a Qubit 3.0 fluorometer, sized on a Bioanalyzer 2100, and re-quantified with the KAPA Library Quantification kit. Each immunoSEQ 96-well plate was sequenced on its own single-read 150-cycle Illumina NextSeq 550 flow cell. Regarding the original processing steps: The immunoSEQ output contained only junctional sequences without quality scores, so filtering could not match that applied to full-length reads. To assign V/J genes and CDR3, sequences were annotated using PyIR, a Python wrapper for IgBLAST v1.9, with IMGT germline references. Reads were removed for weak V/J assignments (E-value above 1e-6), missing CDR3, stop codons, out-of-frame junctions, or ambiguous translated residues. A V3J clonotype was defined by an identical inferred V gene, J gene, and CDR3 amino acid sequence. To compute the percentage overlap between repertoires, the number of shared unique clonotypes was divided by the size of the smaller repertoire. RTK rarefaction, the Chao1 estimator, and Recon v2.1 estimates of unobserved clonotypes were used to assess repertoire richness. For all TCRbeta clonotypes obtained by the gDNA method from a few donors, generation probabilities were computed with OLGA. Here the immuneACCESS table is served through TCRdb, limited to in-frame sequences with V and J called. Missing clones are a known gap in these copies; in checked studies unresolved V genes cover under half, and the rest lacks a known reason. V and J calls and clone size are copied from that table; D and trimming were computed from the DNA. This sample has roughly 640,000 clones in its table, and 97% of those were observed once. Together, the top ten hold less than 0.065% of the sample.

The donors were healthy, HIV-negative adults with no recently reported acute infections or vaccinations. Every donor was a Caucasian adult residing in Nashville, Tennessee, USA. CD4+ T cells were enriched by magnetic negative selection; naive cells were then positively selected on CD45RA, and the negative fraction formed the memory subset. Blood was collected by leukapheresis, and PBMCs were isolated by Ficoll-Histopaque density gradient centrifugation and then cryopreserved in liquid nitrogen vapor phase. Analytical flow cytometry was used to check the purity and quantity of every magnetically sorted T cell population. Genomic DNA was isolated from every sorted fraction and measured by UV absorbance on a Nanodrop 2000c. About this clone itself: Its antigen has not been determined. No qualities accompany the bases; no much larger clone lies one base away.

Inclusive of the bounding cysteine and phenylalanine, the CDR3 is 12 residues long. Of all the DNA, just the CDR3 is kept, 36 bases in frame from base 1. From a lookup of the germline V gene, CDR1 and CDR2 are MNHNS and SASEGT. The V end loses 4 bases and the J end loses 2 bases, and a stretch of 6 bases separates them. This clonotype originated in a woman in her 30s in good health. The sequencing input was naive CD4+ T cells sorted from blood. The cell subset or site tag for this specimen amounts to: CD45RA+ positively selected. The V and J genes are TRBV6-1 and TRBJ2-7, with a weak D call of TRBD1 (5 bases match). The DNA is as follows: TGTGCCAGCAGTGTCAGGGCCTACGAGCAGTACTTC. Translated, this is CASSVRAYEQYF.